Listed below are T cell receptor beta chains from one sample, sequenced in a study of blood T cells in healthy people across ages. One entry per CDR3 protein, called by TCRdb with MiXCR from the 5' RACE reads. The table has roughly 1,000,000 distinct CDR3 sequences, less than 25% seen once; the top ten hold 0.75%. The same data also contributed to another study, on T cells of mothers and their children.

Sequencing was done on a sample of blood. The receptors shown here come from a girl aged 2 to 10 in good health. Both conserved end residues are part of each CDR3. D genes are given only for firm matches. Not all rows give a size; the values are once, few, many and, for expanded clones, a class.

clone_size | j_call | d_call | v_call | cdr3_aa
. | TRBJ2-5 | TRBD2 | TRBV27 | CASGTAGALQETQYF
. | TRBJ2-4 | . | TRBV7-2 | CASSSFQYF
. | TRBJ2-6 | . | TRBV7-2 | CASSLKRVSPLSGANVLTF
. | TRBJ2-1 | TRBD2 | TRBV5-1 | CASSLPTGTSIYNEQFF
. | TRBJ1-4 | TRBD1 | TRBV29-1 | CSGQGATNEKLFF
few | TRBJ2-5 | . | TRBV5-1 | CASSPVTVETQYF
. | TRBJ2-3 | TRBD2 | TRBV9 | CASSVGAGTDTQYF
few | TRBJ1-4 | . | TRBV20-1 | CSAHSDVAGPANEKLFF
. | TRBJ2-3 | TRBD2 | TRBV19 | CASSWKLAGPDTQYF
few | . | TRBD2 | TRBV29-1 | CSALVAGVGEQYF
. | TRBJ1-5 | . | TRBV5-6 | CASSIGGVRQPQHF
few | . | TRBD1 | TRBV27 | CASSFKDRGRTYEQYF
few | . | . | TRBV29-1 | CSVESQGGVEQFF
. | . | . | TRBV29-1 | CSVEGLGIEQYF
. | TRBJ1-6 | . | TRBV28 | CASSSGWGSNSPLHF
few | TRBJ2-7 | . | TRBV19 | CASTNERGGSYEQYF
few | TRBJ2-1 | . | TRBV24-1 | CATSNSYNEQFF
few | TRBJ2-3 | TRBD2 | TRBV15 | CATSIASGSLDTQYF
. | TRBJ2-7 | . | TRBV7-9 | CASSYGTGPYEQYF
. | TRBJ2-2 | . | TRBV5-5 | CASSLAEGVGTGVLFF
. | . | TRBD2 | TRBV7-3 | CASSSGLEANEQFF
. | . | . | TRBV24-1 | CATDSGSSYNEQFF
. | . | TRBD1 | TRBV2 | CASSGSDRGPNEQFF
. | TRBJ2-3 | . | TRBV6-1 | CANLKASTDTQYF
. | TRBJ1-2 | . | TRBV4-1 | CASRGMRDNYGYTF
. | TRBJ1-2 | . | TRBV6-7 | CASSSPLQDFYGYTF
few | TRBJ1-1 | . | TRBV29-1 | CSVDRQVPEAFF
. | TRBJ2-4 | . | TRBV5-6 | CASSLAPGGYTKNIRYF
. | TRBJ2-5 | . | TRBV5-5 | CASSPGGRVALQETQYF
. | TRBJ1-5 | . | TRBV6-5 | CASSYSNSFNGNQPQHF
. | TRBJ2-4 | . | TRBV28 | CASSFLGPLKNIQYF
. | TRBJ2-1 | TRBD2 | TRBV2 | CASSEVTGGWSDEQFF
few | TRBJ2-2 | . | TRBV2 | CAQLEGITGELFF
. | TRBJ1-5 | . | TRBV27 | CASSTYTGPNQPQHF
few | TRBJ2-2 | . | TRBV7-9 | CASGGTAGSTGEPFF
. | TRBJ1-5 | . | TRBV2 | CASSPGFYQPQHF
. | . | TRBD2 | TRBV10-3 | CAISASSGSLREQFF
. | . | . | TRBV4-1 | CASSQDREWRETQYF
. | TRBJ1-4 | . | TRBV15 | CATSDPERDNEKLFF
. | TRBJ1-2 | TRBD1 | TRBV12-3/TRBV12-4 | CASSASGTGEINGYTF